The TCR beta chain described here comes from a study of control samples from healthy donors and cancer patients. This CDR3 is built from 15 residues. Trimming pared 2 bases from V and 0 bases from J, leaving 10 bases between. The germline V gene has CDR1 SGHNT and CDR2 YYREEE (reference sequence). TCRdb's copy holds only in-frame clones and misses some; the assay was immunoSEQ multiplex PCR. This table holds about 160,000 clones, around 94% found once. This TCR derives from a man aged 60 to 69 with colorectal cancer. V usage is TRBV5-4 and J usage is TRBJ2-3; D is unclear. Specimen: PBMCs. CDR3: CASSFRMSSTDTQYF. The DNA of the CDR3 is TGTGCCAGCAGCTTTCGGATGTCTAGCACAGATACGCAGTATTTT.